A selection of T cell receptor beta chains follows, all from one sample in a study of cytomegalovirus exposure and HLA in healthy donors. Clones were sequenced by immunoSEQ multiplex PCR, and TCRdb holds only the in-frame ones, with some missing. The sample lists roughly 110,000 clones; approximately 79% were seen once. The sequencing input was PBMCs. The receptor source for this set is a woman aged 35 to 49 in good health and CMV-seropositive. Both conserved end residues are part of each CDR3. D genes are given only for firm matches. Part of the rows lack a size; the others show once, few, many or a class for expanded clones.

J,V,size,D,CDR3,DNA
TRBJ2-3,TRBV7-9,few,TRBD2,CASSLISGGLTDTQYF,TGTGCCAGCAGCTTAATCTCGGGGGGACTCACAGATACGCAGTATTTT
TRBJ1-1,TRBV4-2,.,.,CASSQEGVEAFF,TGTGCCAGCAGCCAAGAAGGAGTTGAAGCTTTCTTT
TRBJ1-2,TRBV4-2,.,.,CASSQEQNYGYTF,TGTGCCAGCAGCCAAGAACAGAACTATGGCTACACCTTC
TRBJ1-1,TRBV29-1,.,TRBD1,CSVEGSGGANTEAFF,TGCAGCGTTGAGGGGTCAGGGGGAGCGAACACTGAAGCTTTCTTT
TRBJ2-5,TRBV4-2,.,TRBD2,CASSPQQAGGETQYF,TGTGCCAGCAGCCCCCAGCAGGCGGGGGGTGAGACCCAGTACTTC
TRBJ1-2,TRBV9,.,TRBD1,CASSVGQAYGYTF,TGTGCCAGCAGCGTTGGACAGGCTTATGGCTACACCTTC
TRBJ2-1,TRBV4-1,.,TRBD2,CASSQYLGGGANEQFF,TGCGCCAGCAGCCAGTACTTAGGCGGGGGGGCCAATGAGCAGTTCTTC
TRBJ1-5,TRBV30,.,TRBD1,CAWSVQGGEPQHF,TGTGCCTGGAGTGTACAGGGGGGAGAGCCCCAGCATTTT
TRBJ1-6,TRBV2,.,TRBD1,CASSEARDRDGHF,TGTGCCAGCAGTGAAGCGCGGGACAGGGACGGACACTTT
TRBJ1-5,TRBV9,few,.,CASSQDGTRQPQHF,TGTGCCAGCAGCCAGGACGGCACTAGGCAGCCCCAGCATTTT
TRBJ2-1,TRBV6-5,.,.,CASRPPGGTQFF,TGTGCCAGCAGGCCGCCGGGCGGGACGCAGTTCTTC
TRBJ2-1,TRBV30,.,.,CAWSATDNEQFF,TGTGCCTGGAGTGCTACAGACAATGAGCAGTTCTTC
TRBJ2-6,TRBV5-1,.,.,CASSWDTGANVLTF,TGCGCCAGCAGCTGGGACACTGGGGCCAACGTCCTGACTTTC
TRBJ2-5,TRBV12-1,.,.,CASSWAGTSLTSYQETQYF,TGTGCCAGCAGCTGGGCCGGGACTAGTTTGACTTCTTACCAAGAGACCCAGTACTTC
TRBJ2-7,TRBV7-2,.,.,CASSLTPIQDYEQYF,TGTGCCAGCAGCTTAACCCCGATTCAGGACTACGAGCAGTACTTC
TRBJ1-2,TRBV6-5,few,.,CASSPDIYLNYGYTF,TGTGCCAGCAGTCCCGACATATACCTTAACTATGGCTACACCTTC
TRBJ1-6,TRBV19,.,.,CASSPHGVSSPLHF,TGTGCCAGTAGTCCCCACGGGGTAAGTTCACCCCTCCACTTT
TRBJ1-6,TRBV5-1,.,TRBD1,CASSLEPGDSASPLHF,TGCGCCAGCAGCTTGGAACCGGGGGACAGCGCCTCACCCCTCCACTTT
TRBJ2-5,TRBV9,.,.,CASSPRSQETQYF,TGTGCCAGCAGCCCCCGGAGCCAAGAGACCCAGTACTTC
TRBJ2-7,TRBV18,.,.,CASSQTGHEQYF,TGTGCCAGCTCACAAACAGGGCACGAGCAGTACTTC
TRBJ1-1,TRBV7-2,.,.,CASSFSAGYTEAFF,TGTGCCAGCAGCTTCTCTGCGGGCTACACTGAAGCTTTCTTT
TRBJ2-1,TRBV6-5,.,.,CASSPGGTSYNEQFF,TGTGCCAGCAGTCCAGGGGGGACATCCTACAATGAGCAGTTCTTC
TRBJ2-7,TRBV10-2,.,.,CASSPDSPASHAQQYF,TGCGCCAGCAGTCCCGACAGCCCGGCCTCCCACGCGCAGCAGTACTTC
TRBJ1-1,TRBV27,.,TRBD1,CASSGDSLNTEAFF,TGTGCCAGCAGTGGGGACAGTCTGAACACTGAAGCTTTCTTT
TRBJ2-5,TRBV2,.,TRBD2,CASTLTSGGAYQETQYF,TGTGCCAGCACCCTCACTAGCGGGGGCGCGTACCAAGAGACCCAGTACTTC
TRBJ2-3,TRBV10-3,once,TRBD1,CAIRDRLSTDTQYF,TGTGCCATCAGGGACAGGCTTAGCACAGATACGCAGTATTTT
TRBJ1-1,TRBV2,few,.,CASRVDFYTEAFF,TGTGCCAGCAGGGTGGACTTTTACACTGAAGCTTTCTTT
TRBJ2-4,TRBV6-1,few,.,CASSEAQDIRNIQYF,TGTGCCAGCAGTGAAGCGCAGGACATTAGAAACATTCAGTACTTC
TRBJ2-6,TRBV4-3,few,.,CASSQDPRKKTGANVLTF,TGCGCCAGCAGCCAAGATCCGAGAAAGAAAACTGGGGCCAACGTCCTGACTTTC
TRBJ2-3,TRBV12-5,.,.,CASAPSSGGTDTQYF,TGTGCTAGTGCCCCCTCCTCGGGGGGCACAGATACGCAGTATTTT
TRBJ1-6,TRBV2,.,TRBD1,CASSEGRQGNSPLHF,TGTGCCAGCAGTGAAGGGAGACAGGGTAATTCACCCCTCCACTTT
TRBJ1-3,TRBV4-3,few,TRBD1,CASSQARDRAGNTIYF,TGCGCCAGCAGCCAAGCCCGGGACAGGGCGGGGAACACCATATATTTT
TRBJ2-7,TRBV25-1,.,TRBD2,CASKLAREQYF,TGTGCCAGCAAACTAGCGCGGGAGCAGTACTTC
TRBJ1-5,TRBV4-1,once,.,CASSQGLQFVGNQPQHF,TGCGCCAGCAGCCAGGGACTGCAGTTTGTCGGCAATCAGCCCCAGCATTTT
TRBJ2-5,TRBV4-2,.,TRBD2,CASSQGFSSGGDQETQYF,TGTGCCAGCAGCCAAGGATTTTCTAGCGGGGGGGACCAAGAGACCCAGTACTTC
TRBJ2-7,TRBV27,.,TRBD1,CASSRTGTYEQYF,TGTGCCAGCAGTAGGACAGGAACCTACGAGCAGTACTTC
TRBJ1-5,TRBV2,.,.,CASSVQGGNQPQHF,TGTGCCAGCAGTGTACAGGGAGGCAATCAGCCCCAGCATTTT
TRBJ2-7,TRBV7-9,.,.,CASSPVYRDSNEQYF,TGTGCCAGCAGCCCCGTCTACAGGGATTCAAACGAGCAGTACTTC
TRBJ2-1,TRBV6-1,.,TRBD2,CASSAVSGGRNEQFF,TGTGCCAGCAGCGCGGTAAGCGGGGGACGCAATGAGCAGTTCTTC
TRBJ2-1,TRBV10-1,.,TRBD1,CASSEGQGSEQFF,TGCGCCAGCAGTGAGGGACAGGGGAGTGAGCAGTTCTTC
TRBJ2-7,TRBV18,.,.,CASSTGTLVSYEQYF,TGTGCCAGCTCAACCGGGACACTGGTTTCCTACGAGCAGTACTTC
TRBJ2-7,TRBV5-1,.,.,CASSLVGDSYEQYF,TGCGCCAGCAGCTTGGTTGGAGATTCCTACGAGCAGTACTTC
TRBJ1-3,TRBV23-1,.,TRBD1,CASSRYRGSGNTIYF,TGCGCCAGCAGTCGGTACAGGGGCTCTGGAAACACCATATATTTT
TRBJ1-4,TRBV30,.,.,CAWSPPGISGKLFF,TGTGCCTGGAGTCCCCCGGGTATTTCGGGAAAACTGTTTTTT
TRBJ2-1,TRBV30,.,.,CAWSGAYSYNEQFF,TGTGCCTGGAGTGGGGCTTACTCCTACAATGAGCAGTTCTTC
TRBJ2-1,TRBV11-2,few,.,CASSKVRNEQFF,TGTGCCAGCAGCAAAGTCCGGAATGAGCAGTTCTTC
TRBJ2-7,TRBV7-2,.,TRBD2,CASTLSGGQSYEQYF,TGTGCCAGCACCCTTAGCGGGGGCCAGTCCTACGAGCAGTACTTC
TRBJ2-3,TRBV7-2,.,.,CASSLAPSRPRGTDTQYF,TGTGCCAGCAGCTTAGCCCCTTCCCGGCCCCGGGGGACAGATACGCAGTATTTT
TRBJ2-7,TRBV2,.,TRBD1,CASRTGTGLMHEQYF,TGTGCCAGCAGGACCGGGACAGGGCTTATGCACGAGCAGTACTTC
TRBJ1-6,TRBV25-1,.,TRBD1,CASRGTVNSPLHF,TGTGCCAGCCGGGGGACAGTCAATTCACCCCTCCACTTT
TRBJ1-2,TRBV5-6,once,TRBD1,CASSLSDRAFYTF,TGTGCCAGCAGCTTATCCGACAGGGCCTTCTACACCTTC
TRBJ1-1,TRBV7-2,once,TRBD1,CASSLVGTGGEAFF,TGTGCCAGCAGCTTAGTCGGGACAGGGGGGGAAGCTTTCTTT
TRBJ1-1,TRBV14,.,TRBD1,CASSLAGGWTEAFF,TGTGCCAGCAGTCTAGCAGGGGGTTGGACTGAAGCTTTCTTT
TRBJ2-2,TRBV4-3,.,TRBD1,CASSQGQGGTGELFF,TGCGCCAGCAGCCAAGGACAGGGGGGAACCGGGGAGCTGTTTTTT
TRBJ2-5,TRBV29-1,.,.,CSVASGPQETQYF,TGCAGCGTTGCCAGCGGACCCCAAGAGACCCAGTACTTC
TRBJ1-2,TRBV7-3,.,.,CASSLSRSTGGYTF,TGTGCCAGCAGCTTAAGTCGGTCGACGGGGGGCTACACCTTC
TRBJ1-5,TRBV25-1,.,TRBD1,CASSDSGGRGSNQPQHF,TGTGCCAGCAGTGACTCAGGGGGCAGGGGTAGCAATCAGCCCCAGCATTTT
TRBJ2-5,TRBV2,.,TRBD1,CASINLQGQETQYF,TGTGCCAGCATAAACTTACAGGGGCAAGAGACCCAGTACTTC